This T cell receptor beta chain was profiled in a study of blood T cell repertoires in COVID-19. Study-level background: Italy, Spain and the United States were the sources of the convalescent and acute COVID-19 samples. Sources were T cells, B-cell-depleted T cells, or PBMCs; the material itself was cDNA or gDNA.

This clone was counted a single time. The CDR3 sequence is 16 residues long. With 0 bases removed from V and 1 base from J, the gap between germline ends came to 12 bases. Germline CDR1 is SGHTA and CDR2 is FQGNSA. Source study methods: Estimates of nucleated cell counts were drawn from the amplification of reference gene primers. Generated by immunoSEQ multiplex PCR, the TCRdb table keeps only in-frame clones and is missing some. V and J calls and clone size follow that table, whereas D and trimming were derived from the DNA. The table records about 140,000 clones, approximately 83% of them present only once.

This TCR was recovered from a human donor in a cohort sampled during active COVID-19. The chain carries TRBV7-2 and TRBJ1-1; D is unclear. Sequenced sample: peripheral blood. In nucleotides, the CDR3 is TGTGCCAGCAGCTTAGCGCTGTTAGAGCGGAACACTGAAGCTTTCTTT. It codes for CASSLALLERNTEAFF.